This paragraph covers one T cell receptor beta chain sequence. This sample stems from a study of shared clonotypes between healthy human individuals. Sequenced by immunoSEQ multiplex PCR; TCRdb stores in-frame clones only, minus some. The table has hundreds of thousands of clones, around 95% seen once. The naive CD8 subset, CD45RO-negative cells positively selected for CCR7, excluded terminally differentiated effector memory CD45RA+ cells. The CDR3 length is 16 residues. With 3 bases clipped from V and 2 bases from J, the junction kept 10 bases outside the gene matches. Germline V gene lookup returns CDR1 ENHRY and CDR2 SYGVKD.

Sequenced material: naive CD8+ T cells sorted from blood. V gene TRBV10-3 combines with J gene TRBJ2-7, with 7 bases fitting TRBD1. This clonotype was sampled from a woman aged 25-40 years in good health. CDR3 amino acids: CAISDGGQLRPYEQYF. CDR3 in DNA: TGTGCCATCAGTGATGGGGGACAGTTGCGCCCCTACGAGCAGTACTTC.